This T cell receptor (beta chain) was captured in a study of shared T cell receptors in the human thymus. The method was immunoSEQ multiplex PCR; TCRdb's version includes in-frame clones alone and lacks a portion of them. Of under 850,000 clones listed, 85% to 90% are singletons. CDR1 MNHEY and CDR2 SMNVEV come from the germline V gene (reference sequence). The CDR3 has 14 residues. V lost 4 bases and J 4 bases, leaving 12 bases between the germline ends. The sample also formed part of further work on human thymus T cells.

The TCR sequence derives from a boy in the first two years of life with a congenital heart defect. Input material: thymocytes. V and J are TRBV27 and TRBJ2-3; D remains unclear. CDR3 sequence: CASSSLRWPDTQYF. The DNA for the CDR3 is TGTGCCAGCAGTTCACTCAGGTGGCCAGATACGCAGTATTTT.